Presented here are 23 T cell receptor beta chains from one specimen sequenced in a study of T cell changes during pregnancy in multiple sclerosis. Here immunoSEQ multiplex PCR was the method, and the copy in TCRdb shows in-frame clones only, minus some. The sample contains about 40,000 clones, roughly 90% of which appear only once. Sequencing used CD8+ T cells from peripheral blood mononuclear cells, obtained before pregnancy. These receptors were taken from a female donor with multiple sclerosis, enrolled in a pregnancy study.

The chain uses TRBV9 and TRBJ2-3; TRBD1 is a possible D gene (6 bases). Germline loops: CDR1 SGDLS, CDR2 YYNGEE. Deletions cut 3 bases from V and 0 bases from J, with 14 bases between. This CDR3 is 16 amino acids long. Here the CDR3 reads CASSGWQGTSTDTQYF. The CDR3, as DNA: TGTGCCAGCAGCGGATGGCAGGGGACAAGCACAGATACGCAGTATTTT.

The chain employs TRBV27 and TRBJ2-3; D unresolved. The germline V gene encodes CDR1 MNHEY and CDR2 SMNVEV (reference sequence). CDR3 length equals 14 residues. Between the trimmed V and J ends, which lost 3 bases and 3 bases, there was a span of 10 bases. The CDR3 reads CASSFPGLTDTQYF. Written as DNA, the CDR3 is TGTGCCAGCAGTTTTCCCGGGTTGACAGATACGCAGTATTTT.

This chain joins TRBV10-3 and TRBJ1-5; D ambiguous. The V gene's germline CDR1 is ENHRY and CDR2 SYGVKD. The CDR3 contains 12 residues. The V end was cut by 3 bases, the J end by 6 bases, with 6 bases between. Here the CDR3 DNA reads TGTGCCATCAGTGACCCCTTTCAGCCCCAGCATTTT. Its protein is CAISDPFQPQHF.

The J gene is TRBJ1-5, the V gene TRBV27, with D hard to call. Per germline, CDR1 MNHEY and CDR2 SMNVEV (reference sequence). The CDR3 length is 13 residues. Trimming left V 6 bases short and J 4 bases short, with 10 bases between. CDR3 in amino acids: CASRVSTNQPQHF. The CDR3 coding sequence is TGTGCCAGCAGAGTGTCAACTAATCAGCCCCAGCATTTT.

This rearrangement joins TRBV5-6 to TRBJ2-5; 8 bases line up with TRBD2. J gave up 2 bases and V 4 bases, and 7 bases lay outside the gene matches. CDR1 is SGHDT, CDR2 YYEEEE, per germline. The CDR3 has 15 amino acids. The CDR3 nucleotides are TGTGCCAGCAGCGCCAGACTAGCGCGTCAAGAGACCCAGTACTTC. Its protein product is CASSARLARQETQYF.

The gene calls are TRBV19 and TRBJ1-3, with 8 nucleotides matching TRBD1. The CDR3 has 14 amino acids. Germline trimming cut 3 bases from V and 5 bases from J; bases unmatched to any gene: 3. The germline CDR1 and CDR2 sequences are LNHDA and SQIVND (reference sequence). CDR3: CASSIGQGRNTIYF. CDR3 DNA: TGTGCCAGTAGTATCGGACAGGGTAGAAACACCATATATTTT.

In nucleotides, the CDR3 is TGTGCCAGCAGTCGGGCTAGCGCCGGCACAGATACGCAGTATTTT. This encodes CASSRASAGTDTQYF. The chain has TRBV6-4 and TRBJ2-3; D perhaps matches TRBD2 (6 bases). This CDR3 comprises 15 residues. Germline assignment: CDR1 MRHNA and CDR2 SNTAGT. V was trimmed by 5 bases and J by 1 base, leaving 13 bases between them.

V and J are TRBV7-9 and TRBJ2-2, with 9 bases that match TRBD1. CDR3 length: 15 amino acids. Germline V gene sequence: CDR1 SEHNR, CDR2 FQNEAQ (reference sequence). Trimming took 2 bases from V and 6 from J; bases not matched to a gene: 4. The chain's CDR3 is CASSLRQGEAGELFF. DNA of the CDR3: TGTGCCAGCAGCTTACGACAGGGGGAGGCCGGGGAGCTGTTTTTT.

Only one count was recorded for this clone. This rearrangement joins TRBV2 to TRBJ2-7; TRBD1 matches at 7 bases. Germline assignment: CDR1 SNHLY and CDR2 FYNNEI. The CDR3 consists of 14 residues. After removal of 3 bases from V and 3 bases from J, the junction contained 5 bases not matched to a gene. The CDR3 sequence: CASSDRDRFYEQYF. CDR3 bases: TGTGCCAGCAGTGATCGGGACAGATTCTACGAGCAGTACTTC.

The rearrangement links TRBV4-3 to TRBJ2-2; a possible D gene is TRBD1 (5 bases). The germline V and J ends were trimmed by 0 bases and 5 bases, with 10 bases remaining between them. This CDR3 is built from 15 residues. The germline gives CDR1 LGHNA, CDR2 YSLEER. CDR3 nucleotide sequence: TGCGCCAGCAGCCAAGATATCGACAGAACCGGGGAGCTGTTTTTT. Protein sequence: CASSQDIDRTGELFF.

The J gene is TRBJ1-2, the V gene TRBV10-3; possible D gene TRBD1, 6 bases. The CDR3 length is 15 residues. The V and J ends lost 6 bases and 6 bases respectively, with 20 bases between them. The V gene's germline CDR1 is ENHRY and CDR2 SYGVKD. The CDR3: CAISPADSGVDGYTF. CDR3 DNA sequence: TGTGCCATCAGCCCGGCCGATTCAGGGGTGGATGGCTACACCTTC.

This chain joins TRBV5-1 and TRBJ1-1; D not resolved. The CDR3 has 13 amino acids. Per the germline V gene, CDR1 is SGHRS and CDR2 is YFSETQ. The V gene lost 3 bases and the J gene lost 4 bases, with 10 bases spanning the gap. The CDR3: CASSWGGSTEAFF. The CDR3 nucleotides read TGCGCCAGCAGCTGGGGTGGGAGCACTGAAGCTTTCTTT.

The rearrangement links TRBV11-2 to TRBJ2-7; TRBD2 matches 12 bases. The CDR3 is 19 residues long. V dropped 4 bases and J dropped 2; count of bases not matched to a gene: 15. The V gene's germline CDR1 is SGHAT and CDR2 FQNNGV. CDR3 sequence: CASSSPRSLAGGGAYEQYF. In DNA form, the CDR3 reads TGTGCCAGCAGCTCCCCAAGGTCCCTAGCGGGGGGGGGAGCCTACGAGCAGTACTTC.

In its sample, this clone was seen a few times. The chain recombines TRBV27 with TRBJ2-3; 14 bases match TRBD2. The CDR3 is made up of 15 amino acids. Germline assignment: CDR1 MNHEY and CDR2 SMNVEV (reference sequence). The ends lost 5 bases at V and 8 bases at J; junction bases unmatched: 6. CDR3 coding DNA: TGTGCCAGCAGTGTGACTAGCGGGAGGGCCGGTACGCAGTATTTT. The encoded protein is CASSVTSGRAGTQYF.

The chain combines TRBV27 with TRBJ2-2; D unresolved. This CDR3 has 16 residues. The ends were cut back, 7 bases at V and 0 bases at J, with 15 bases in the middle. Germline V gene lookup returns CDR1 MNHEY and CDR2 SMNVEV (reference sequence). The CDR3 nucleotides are TGTGCCAGCAAATCGACGAGGAAGACGAACACCGGGGAGCTGTTTTTT. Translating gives CASKSTRKTNTGELFF.

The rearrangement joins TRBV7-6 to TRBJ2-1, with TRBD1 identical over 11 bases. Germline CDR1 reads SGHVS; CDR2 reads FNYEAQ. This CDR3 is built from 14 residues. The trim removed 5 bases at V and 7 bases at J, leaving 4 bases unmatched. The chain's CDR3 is CASSRTGGKNEQFF. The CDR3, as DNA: TGTGCCAGCAGCCGGACAGGGGGCAAGAATGAGCAGTTCTTC.

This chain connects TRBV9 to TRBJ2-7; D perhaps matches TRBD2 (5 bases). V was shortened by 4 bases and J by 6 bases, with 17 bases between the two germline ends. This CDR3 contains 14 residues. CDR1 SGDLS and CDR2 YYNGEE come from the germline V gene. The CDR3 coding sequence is TGTGCCAGCAGCACAGCGGCCCGAGCCGTCGAGCAGTACTTC. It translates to CASSTAARAVEQYF.

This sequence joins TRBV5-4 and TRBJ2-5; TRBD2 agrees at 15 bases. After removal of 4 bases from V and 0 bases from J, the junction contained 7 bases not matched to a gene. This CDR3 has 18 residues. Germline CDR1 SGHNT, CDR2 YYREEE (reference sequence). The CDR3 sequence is CASSGLGTSGRYQETQYF. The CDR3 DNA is TGTGCCAGCAGCGGCCTAGGGACTAGCGGGAGGTACCAAGAGACCCAGTACTTC.

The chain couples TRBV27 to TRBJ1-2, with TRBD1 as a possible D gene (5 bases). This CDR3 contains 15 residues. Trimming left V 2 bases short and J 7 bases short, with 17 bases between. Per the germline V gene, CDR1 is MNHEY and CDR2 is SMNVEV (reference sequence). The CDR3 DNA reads TGTGCCAGCAGTTTAGGGGGGAGTCAAGGAAGTGGCTACACCTTC. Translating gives CASSLGGSQGSGYTF.

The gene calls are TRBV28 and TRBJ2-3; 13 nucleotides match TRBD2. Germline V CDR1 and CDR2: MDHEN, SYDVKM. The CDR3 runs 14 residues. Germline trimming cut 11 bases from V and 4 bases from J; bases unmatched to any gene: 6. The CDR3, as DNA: TGTGCCGGAGGACTAGCGGGAGCCCCAGATACGCAGTATTTT. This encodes CAGGLAGAPDTQYF. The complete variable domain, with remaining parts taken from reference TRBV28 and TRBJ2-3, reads DVKVTQSSRYLVKRTGEKVFLECVQDMDHENMFWYRQDPGLGLRLIYFSYDVKMKEKGDIPEGYSVSREKKERFSLILESASTNQTSMYLCAGGLAGAPDTQYFGPGTRLTVL.

CDR3 region: CASSVGGGEKLFF. CDR3 DNA: TGTGCCAGCAGCGTAGGGGGAGGCGAAAAACTGTTTTTT. The V call is TRBV9, the J call TRBJ1-4; D gene ambiguous. This CDR3 region has 13 residues. V was clipped by 0 bases and J by 8 bases, with 8 bases between them. CDR1 and CDR2 (germline): SGDLS, YYNGEE. The full variable domain, its missing parts supplied by reference TRBV9 and TRBJ1-4, is DSGVTQTPKHLITATGQRVTLRCSPRSGDLSVYWYQQSLDQGLQFLIQYYNGEERAKGNILERFSAQQFPDLHSELNLSSLELGDSALYFCASSVGGGEKLFFGSGTQLSVL.

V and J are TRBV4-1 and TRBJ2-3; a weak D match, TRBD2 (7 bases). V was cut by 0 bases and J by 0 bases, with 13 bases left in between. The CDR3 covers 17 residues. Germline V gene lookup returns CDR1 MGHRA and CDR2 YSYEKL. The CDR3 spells CASSQDPGGLSTDTQYF. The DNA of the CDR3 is TGCGCCAGCAGCCAAGATCCCGGGGGGCTAAGCACAGATACGCAGTATTTT.

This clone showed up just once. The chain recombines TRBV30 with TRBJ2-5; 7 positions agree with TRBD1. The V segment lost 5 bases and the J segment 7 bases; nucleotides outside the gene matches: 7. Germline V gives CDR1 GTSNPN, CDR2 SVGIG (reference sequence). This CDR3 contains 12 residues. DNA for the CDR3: TGTGCCTGGGAAACAGGGGAAGTGACCCAGTACTTC. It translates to CAWETGEVTQYF.